What follows are 25 T cell receptor beta chains derived from one specimen sequenced in a study of blood T cell repertoires in COVID-19. TCRdb's table, derived via immunoSEQ multiplex PCR, lists solely in-frame clones and lacks some. In the table there are more than 100,000 clones, 55% to 75% of which are singletons. The sample was peripheral blood. The receptor source for this set is a human donor with acute or convalescent COVID-19. The donor label of this sample is uncertain.

The gene calls are TRBV7-8 and TRBJ2-5, with D tentatively TRBD1 (6 bases). CDR3 size: 15 residues. Germline V lookup: CDR1 SGHVS, CDR2 FQNEAQ. The V gene lost 0 bases and the J gene lost 0 bases, with 8 bases spanning the gap. CDR3 region: CASSLATGYQETQYF. The CDR3 coding sequence is TGTGCCAGCAGCTTAGCAACAGGGTACCAAGAGACCCAGTACTTC.

The chain is built from TRBV2 and TRBJ1-2; 10 nucleotides line up with TRBD1. The CDR3 is 16 amino acids. Per the germline V gene, CDR1 is SNHLY and CDR2 is FYNNEI. Losses at the gene ends were 6 bases for V and 1 base for J; bases not matched to a gene: 8. In nucleotides, the CDR3 is TGTGCCAGCAGACCACGGACAGGGGGGAGTAACTATGGCTACACCTTC. Translating gives CASRPRTGGSNYGYTF.

This clone came up a few times. V gene TRBV28 combines with J gene TRBJ1-5; the D gene is possibly TRBD1 (6 bases). CDR1 MDHEN and CDR2 SYDVKM come from the germline V gene. The CDR3 is 15 amino acids. V was shortened by 6 bases and J by 6 bases, with 18 bases between the two germline ends. CDR3 sequence (DNA): TGTGCCAGCAGGTGGTCACAGGGAGTATTTCAGCCCCAGCATTTT. It encodes CASRWSQGVFQPQHF.

The J gene is TRBJ2-1, the V gene TRBV2, with 7 bases aligning to TRBD2. Trimming cost V 1 base and J 2 bases; bases outside gene matches: 5. Germline lookup yields CDR1 SNHLY and CDR2 FYNNEI. This CDR3 is built from 16 residues. DNA for the CDR3: TGTGCCAGCAGTGAAGTTGGGACTAAAACCTACAATGAGCAGTTCTTC. Translation gives CASSEVGTKTYNEQFF.

Worth noting for this clone: Other DNA sequences in the same sample also yield this CDR3. The chain is built from TRBV6-5 and TRBJ2-5; weak D call: TRBD1 (5 bases). Deletions cut 5 bases from V and 4 bases from J, with 8 bases between. CDR3 size: 12 residues. The germline gives CDR1 MNHEY, CDR2 SVGAGI. The CDR3 reads CASSRTGETQYF. The CDR3 DNA is TGTGCCAGCAGTCGTACAGGAGAGACCCAGTACTTC.

As regards this clone: Other DNA sequences in the sample encode the same CDR3. The chain employs TRBV5-1 and TRBJ2-5; unclear D gene. V dropped 0 bases and J dropped 2 bases, with 5 bases sitting between them. Looked up from germline, CDR1 is SGHRS and CDR2 is YFSETQ. The CDR3 consists of 13 residues. CDR3 sequence reads: CASSLGQQETQYF. The CDR3 DNA reads as TGCGCCAGCAGCTTGGGTCAGCAAGAGACCCAGTACTTC.

V is TRBV19 and J is TRBJ2-3; 10 positions match TRBD2. Unmatched junction bases numbered 2, after V lost 9 bases and J lost 2 bases. Germline V gives CDR1 LNHDA, CDR2 SQIVND (reference sequence). The CDR3 is made up of 13 amino acids. The CDR3 region has the DNA TGTGCCAGCAGCGGGGGGGTCACAGATACGCAGTATTTT. Translation gives CASSGGVTDTQYF.

This chain uses TRBV27 with TRBJ2-2; the match to TRBD1 covers 8 bases. The CDR3 spans 15 residues. Germline CDR1 reads MNHEY; CDR2 reads SMNVEV (reference sequence). Trimming cost V 6 bases and J 3 bases; bases outside gene matches: 6. CDR3 in amino acids: CASRSGGWDTGELFF. DNA for the CDR3: TGTGCCAGCAGATCAGGGGGCTGGGACACCGGGGAGCTGTTTTTT.

This sequence joins TRBV28 and TRBJ2-2; tentative D call: TRBD1 (7 bases). Trimming cost V 8 bases and J 2 bases, with 12 bases left between them. Germline lookup yields CDR1 MDHEN and CDR2 SYDVKM. The length of the CDR3 is 14 residues. CDR3 in DNA: TGTGCCAGCCGACAGGGAGGTAACACCGGGGAGCTGTTTTTT. Translated, it gives CASRQGGNTGELFF. The entire variable domain, with the rest obtained from reference TRBV28 and TRBJ2-2, is as follows: DVKVTQSSRYLVKRTGEKVFLECVQDMDHENMFWYRQDPGLGLRLIYFSYDVKMKEKGDIPEGYSVSREKKERFSLILESASTNQTSMYLCASRQGGNTGELFFGEGSRLTVL.

The gene calls are TRBV18 and TRBJ1-1, with TRBD1 identical over 8 bases. The CDR3 covers 14 residues. The germline CDR1 and CDR2 sequences are KGHSH and LQKENI. Trimming removed 5 bases from V and 5 bases from J; junction bases left unmatched: 7. CDR3 residues: CASSAQGAGTEAFF. As DNA, the CDR3 is TGTGCCAGCTCAGCCCAGGGGGCTGGGACTGAAGCTTTCTTT.

The gene calls are TRBV7-2 and TRBJ1-5; D uncertain. V gave up 5 bases and J gave up 5 bases, with 16 bases separating them. CDR3 length equals 15 residues. CDR1 SGHTA and CDR2 FQGNSA come from the germline V gene. The CDR3 DNA reads TGTGCCAGCAGCCTCTCGGGAGCTCGTCATCAGCCCCAGCATTTT. Protein product: CASSLSGARHQPQHF. The full variable domain, with the rest looked up from reference TRBV7-2 and TRBJ1-5, is GAGVSQSPSNKVTEKGKDVELRCDPISGHTALYWYRQSLGQGLEFLIYFQGNSAPDKSGLPSDRFSAERTGGSVSTLTIQRTQQEDSAVYLCASSLSGARHQPQHFGDGTRLSIL.

The CDR3 DNA sequence: TGTGCCAGCAGTTCGGCCGGGACAAACAATCAGCCCCAGCATTTT. It is translated as CASSSAGTNNQPQHF. This rearrangement joins TRBV6-5 to TRBJ1-5; D may be TRBD1 (6 bases). Germline V gene data show CDR1 as MNHEY and CDR2 as SVGAGI. V was shortened by 4 bases and J by 3 bases, with 13 bases between the two germline ends. There are 15 residues in the CDR3.

The V and J genes are TRBV19 and TRBJ1-1; weak D call: TRBD1 (6 bases). The CDR3 contains 14 residues. The V end was cut by 6 bases, the J end by 9 bases, with 20 bases between. Germline V gives CDR1 LNHDA, CDR2 SQIVND (reference sequence). CDR3: CASRLQGDGIQAFF. The CDR3 DNA follows: TGTGCCAGTAGGCTACAGGGTGATGGAATCCAAGCTTTCTTT. Based on the CDR3 plus reference TRBV19 and TRBJ1-1, the full variable domain is DGGITQSPKYLFRKEGQNVTLSCEQNLNHDAMYWYRQDPGQGLRLIYYSQIVNDFQKGDIAEGYSVSREKKESFPLTVTSAQKNPTAFYLCASRLQGDGIQAFFGQGTRLTVV.

The rearrangement joins TRBV30 to TRBJ1-3, with no clear D. Between the trimmed V and J ends, which lost 5 bases and 2 bases, there was a span of 10 bases. The CDR3 covers 13 residues. CDR1 and CDR2 from the germline V gene are GTSNPN and SVGIG (reference sequence). CDR3: CAWDPETGNTIYF. The CDR3 bases are TGTGCCTGGGACCCTGAGACTGGAAACACCATATATTTT.

This clone was seen only once. This rearrangement joins TRBV5-1 to TRBJ1-3; D is undetermined. Germline CDR1 and CDR2: SGHRS and YFSETQ. CDR3 size: 15 residues. Between the trimmed V and J ends, which lost 1 base and 1 base, there was a span of 9 bases. The CDR3 DNA reads TGCGCCAGCAGCTTGTATACCGGGTCTGGAAACACCATATATTTT. It translates to CASSLYTGSGNTIYF.

The gene calls are TRBV27 and TRBJ1-4, with TRBD1 as a possible D gene (5 bases). The CDR3 runs 13 residues. Trimming left V 5 bases short and J 8 bases short, with 12 bases between. Germline CDR1 and CDR2: MNHEY and SMNVEV (reference sequence). The CDR3 region is CASSLNRQEKLFF. For the CDR3, the DNA is TGTGCCAGCAGTCTAAACAGGCAGGAAAAACTGTTTTTT. Combining the CDR3 with reference TRBV27 and TRBJ1-4 gives the whole variable domain EAQVTQNPRYLITVTGKKLTVTCSQNMNHEYMSWYRQDPGLGLRQIYYSMNVEVTDKGDVPEGYKVSRKEKRNFPLILESPSPNQTSLYFCASSLNRQEKLFFGSGTQLSVL.

V usage is TRBV28 and J usage is TRBJ1-6, with a possible D match to TRBD1 (5 bases). The CDR3 loop spans 14 amino acids. Germline CDR1 and CDR2: MDHEN and SYDVKM. V was clipped by 6 bases and J by 9 bases, with 15 bases between them. CDR3 bases: TGTGCCAGCAGCAACGGGGGGTGGGTTTCACCCCTCCACTTT. It yields the protein CASSNGGWVSPLHF. Variable domain in full (rest from reference TRBV28 and TRBJ1-6): DVKVTQSSRYLVKRTGEKVFLECVQDMDHENMFWYRQDPGLGLRLIYFSYDVKMKEKGDIPEGYSVSREKKERFSLILESASTNQTSMYLCASSNGGWVSPLHFGNGTRLTVT.

This clone came up a few times. V usage is TRBV3-1 (or the pseudogene TRBV3-2) and J usage is TRBJ1-1, with TRBD1 as a possible D gene (5 bases). Trimming took off 10 bases at V and 8 bases at J, with 14 bases between the two ends. The CDR3 loop spans 11 amino acids. Germline CDR1 LGHDT, CDR2 YNNKEL (reference sequence). The CDR3, as DNA: TGTGCCACGAGGGGAGGGATGGAAGCTTTCTTT. Translating it yields CATRGGMEAFF.

This chain connects TRBV10-3 to TRBJ2-7, with TRBD2 identical over 12 bases. Germline CDR1 is ENHRY and CDR2 is SYGVKD. This CDR3 region has 15 residues. Unmatched junction bases numbered 6, after V lost 3 bases and J lost 6 bases. CDR3 loop: CAISDSSGGASEQYV. In DNA, the CDR3 is TGTGCCATCAGTGACTCTAGCGGGGGGGCATCCGAGCAGTACGTC.

This rearrangement joins TRBV30 to TRBJ1-4; TRBD1 agrees at 9 bases. V shed 2 bases, J shed 0 bases, and the junction held 7 bases outside the gene matches. Germline V CDR1 and CDR2: GTSNPN, SVGIG (reference sequence). This CDR3 spans 17 amino acids. CDR3 region: CAWSRTDRGSTNEKLFF. The CDR3, as DNA: TGTGCCTGGAGTAGAACAGACAGGGGGTCAACTAATGAAAAACTGTTTTTT.

The rearrangement joins TRBV6-5 to TRBJ1-6, with D tentatively TRBD1 (5 bases). Trimming cost V 6 bases and J 5 bases, with 11 bases left between them. Per the germline V gene, CDR1 is MNHEY and CDR2 is SVGAGI. This CDR3 contains 14 residues. In DNA form, the CDR3 reads TGTGCCAGCAGCCGACAGCGGGATAATTCACCCCTCCACTTT. This gives the protein CASSRQRDNSPLHF.

This clone was detected many times. The V gene is TRBV2, the J gene TRBJ1-5, with 8 bases lining up with TRBD1. The V gene end was trimmed by 4 bases and the J gene end by 2 bases; junction bases not matched to a gene: 4. Germline V gives CDR1 SNHLY, CDR2 FYNNEI. The CDR3 consists of 15 residues. In nucleotides, the CDR3 is TGTGCCAGCAGTGTCTCGACAGGGGGCAATCAGCCCCAGCATTTT. The encoded protein is CASSVSTGGNQPQHF.

This clone was observed a few times. This chain joins TRBV27 and TRBJ2-1; 9 nucleotides agree with TRBD1. V shed 6 bases and J 6 bases; nucleotides not matched to a gene: 6. Germline CDR1 reads MNHEY; CDR2 reads SMNVEV (reference sequence). This CDR3 has 14 amino acids. CDR3 coding DNA: TGTGCCAGCAGAACACAGGGGGCTTTCAATGAGCAGTTCTTC. Its translation: CASRTQGAFNEQFF.

The chain couples TRBV7-6 to TRBJ2-2; 9 positions agree with TRBD1. The CDR3 length is 15 residues. Germline V gives CDR1 SGHVS, CDR2 FNYEAQ. The J segment lost 7 bases and the V segment lost 4 bases, leaving 7 bases of the junction unmatched. CDR3 nucleotides: TGTGCCAGCAGCTCACAGGGGGCTCGTAGCGGGGAGCTGTTTTTT. This translates into CASSSQGARSGELFF. Based on the CDR3 plus reference TRBV7-6 and TRBJ2-2, the full variable domain is GAGVSQSPRYKVTKRGQDVALRCDPISGHVSLYWYRQALGQGPEFLTYFNYEAQQDKSGLPNDRFSAERPEGSISTLTIQRTEQRDSAMYRCASSSQGARSGELFFGEGSRLTVL.

The chain links TRBV7-6 to TRBJ2-2; possibly TRBD2 for D (5 bases). Germline assignment: CDR1 SGHVS and CDR2 FNYEAQ. The CDR3 loop spans 16 amino acids. Trimming left V 0 bases short and J 0 bases short, with 8 bases between. Written as DNA, the CDR3 is TGTGCCAGCAGCTTAGCGACTACCGCGAACACCGGGGAGCTGTTTTTT. Translation gives CASSLATTANTGELFF.